This T cell receptor beta chain emerged from a study of technical replicates of blood from a handful of donors (dated by TCRdb to 2017 to 2019). About this clone itself: Its antigen is unknown. The sample holds no much larger clone one base away, and base qualities are not on file.

Library generation was performed with the immunoSEQ multiplex PCR assay. Not all clones reach the TCRdb copy of this immuneACCESS table, which keeps in-frame sequences only. Checked studies attribute under half of the gap to unresolved V genes and leave the rest unexplained. The sample table contains 75,000 to 95,000 clones; only one count was recorded for about 96% of them. More than 0.35% of the sample goes to the ten largest clones. CDR1 and CDR2 are read off the germline V gene as MNHNS and SASEGT. The CDR3 runs 15 residues from the cysteine to the phenylalanine. Only the CDR3 DNA is retained, 45 bases long and in frame from the first base. V was cut back by 1 base and J by 2 bases, leaving a gap of 10 bases between them.

Sequenced: T cells isolated from PBMCs. The sequence derives from a human donor in good health. Rearrangement joined TRBV6-1 to TRBJ2-3, with the identity of the D gene unclear. The DNA reads TGTGCCAGCAGTGAAGTTTTAATATCCACAGATACGCAGTATTTT. It translates to CASSEVLISTDTQYF.